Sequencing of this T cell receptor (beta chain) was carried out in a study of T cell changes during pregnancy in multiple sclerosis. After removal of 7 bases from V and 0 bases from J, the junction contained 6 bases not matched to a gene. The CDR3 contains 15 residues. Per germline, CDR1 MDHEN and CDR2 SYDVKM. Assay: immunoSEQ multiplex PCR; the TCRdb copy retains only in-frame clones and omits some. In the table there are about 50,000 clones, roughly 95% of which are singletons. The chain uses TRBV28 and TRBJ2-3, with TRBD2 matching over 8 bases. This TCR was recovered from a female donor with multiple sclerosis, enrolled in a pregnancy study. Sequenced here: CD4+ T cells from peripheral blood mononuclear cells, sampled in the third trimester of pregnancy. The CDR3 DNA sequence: TGTGCCAGCACAAGCGGGGGCCGGAGCACAGATACGCAGTATTTT. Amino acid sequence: CASTSGGRSTDTQYF.